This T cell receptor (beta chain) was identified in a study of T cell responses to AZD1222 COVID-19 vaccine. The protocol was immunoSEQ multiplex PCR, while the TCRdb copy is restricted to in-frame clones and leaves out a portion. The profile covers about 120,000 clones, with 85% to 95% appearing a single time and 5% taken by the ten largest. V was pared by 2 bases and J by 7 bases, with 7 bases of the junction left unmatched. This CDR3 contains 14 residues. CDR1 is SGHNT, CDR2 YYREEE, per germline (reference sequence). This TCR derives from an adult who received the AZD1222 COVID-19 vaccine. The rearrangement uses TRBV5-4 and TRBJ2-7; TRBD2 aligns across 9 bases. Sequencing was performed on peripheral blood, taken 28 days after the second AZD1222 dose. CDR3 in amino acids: CASSLEMREGEQYF. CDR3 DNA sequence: TGTGCCAGCAGCTTAGAGATGCGGGAGGGAGAGCAGTACTTC. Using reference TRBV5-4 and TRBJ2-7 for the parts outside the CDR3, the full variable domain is ETGVTQSPTHLIKTRGQQVTLRCSSQSGHNTVSWYQQALGQGPQFIFQYYREEENGRGNFPPRFSGLQFPNYSSELNVNALELDDSALYLCASSLEMREGEQYFGPGTRLTVT.